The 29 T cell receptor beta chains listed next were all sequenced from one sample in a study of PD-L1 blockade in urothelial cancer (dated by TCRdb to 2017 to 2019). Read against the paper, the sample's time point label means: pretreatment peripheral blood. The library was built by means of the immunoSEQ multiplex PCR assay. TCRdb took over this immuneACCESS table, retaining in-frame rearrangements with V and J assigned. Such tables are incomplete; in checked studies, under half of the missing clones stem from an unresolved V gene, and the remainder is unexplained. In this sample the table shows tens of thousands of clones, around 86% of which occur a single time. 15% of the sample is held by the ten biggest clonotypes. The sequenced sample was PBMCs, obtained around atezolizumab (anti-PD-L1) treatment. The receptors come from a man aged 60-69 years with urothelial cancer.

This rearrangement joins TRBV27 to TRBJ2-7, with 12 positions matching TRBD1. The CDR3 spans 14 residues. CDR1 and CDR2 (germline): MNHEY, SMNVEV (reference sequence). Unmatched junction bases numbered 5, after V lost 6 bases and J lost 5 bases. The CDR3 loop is CASRRDRGQDEQYF. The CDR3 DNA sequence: TGTGCCAGCAGGCGGGACAGGGGGCAAGACGAGCAGTACTTC.

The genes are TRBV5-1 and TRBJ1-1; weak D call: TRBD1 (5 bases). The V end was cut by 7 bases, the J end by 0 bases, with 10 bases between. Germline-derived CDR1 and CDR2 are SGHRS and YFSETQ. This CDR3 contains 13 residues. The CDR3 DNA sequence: TGCGCCAGCCGGACGGGGGTGAACACTGAAGCTTTCTTT. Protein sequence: CASRTGVNTEAFF.

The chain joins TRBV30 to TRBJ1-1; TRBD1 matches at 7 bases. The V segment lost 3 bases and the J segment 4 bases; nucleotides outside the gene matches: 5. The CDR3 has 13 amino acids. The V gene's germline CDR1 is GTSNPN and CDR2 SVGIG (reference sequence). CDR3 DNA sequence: TGTGCCTGGAGGCGAACAGGGGTCACTGAAGCTTTCTTT. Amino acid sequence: CAWRRTGVTEAFF. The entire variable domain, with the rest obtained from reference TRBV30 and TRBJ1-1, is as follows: SQTIHQWPATLVQPVGSPLSLECTVEGTSNPNLYWYRQAAGRGLQLLFYSVGIGQISSEVPQNLSASRPQDRQFILSSKKLLLSDSGFYLCAWRRTGVTEAFFGQGTRLTVV.

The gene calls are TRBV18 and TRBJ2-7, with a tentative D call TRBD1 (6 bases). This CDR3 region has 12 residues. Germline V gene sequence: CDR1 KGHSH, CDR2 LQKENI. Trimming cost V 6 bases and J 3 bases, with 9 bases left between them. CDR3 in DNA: TGTGCCAGCTCTAACAGGGTCTACGAGCAGTACTTC. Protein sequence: CASSNRVYEQYF.

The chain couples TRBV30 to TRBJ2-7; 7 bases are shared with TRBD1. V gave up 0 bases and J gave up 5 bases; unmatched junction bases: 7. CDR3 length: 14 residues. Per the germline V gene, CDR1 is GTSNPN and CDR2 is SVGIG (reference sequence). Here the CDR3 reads CAWSVLTGLDEQYF. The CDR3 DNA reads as TGTGCCTGGAGTGTACTGACAGGGTTGGACGAGCAGTACTTC.

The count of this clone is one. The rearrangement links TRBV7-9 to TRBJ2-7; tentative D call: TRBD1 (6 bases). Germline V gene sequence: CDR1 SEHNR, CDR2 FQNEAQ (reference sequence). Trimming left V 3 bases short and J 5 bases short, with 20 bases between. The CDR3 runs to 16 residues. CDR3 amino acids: CASSLTGIELGDEQYF. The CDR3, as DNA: TGTGCCAGCAGCTTGACAGGAATCGAATTGGGCGACGAGCAGTACTTC.

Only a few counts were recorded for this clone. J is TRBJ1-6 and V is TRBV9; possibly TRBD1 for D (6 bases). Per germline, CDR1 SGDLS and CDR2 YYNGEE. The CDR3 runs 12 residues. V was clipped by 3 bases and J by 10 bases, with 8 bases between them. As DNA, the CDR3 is TGTGCCAGCAGCGCCCAGGGGTCACCCCTCCACTTT. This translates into CASSAQGSPLHF.

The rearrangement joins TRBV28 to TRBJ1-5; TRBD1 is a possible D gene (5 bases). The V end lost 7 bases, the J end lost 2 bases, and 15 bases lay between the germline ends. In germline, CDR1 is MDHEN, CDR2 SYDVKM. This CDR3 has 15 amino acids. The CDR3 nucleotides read TGTGCCAGCAATGTACCCGACAGCCGCAATCAGCCCCAGCATTTT. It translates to CASNVPDSRNQPQHF.

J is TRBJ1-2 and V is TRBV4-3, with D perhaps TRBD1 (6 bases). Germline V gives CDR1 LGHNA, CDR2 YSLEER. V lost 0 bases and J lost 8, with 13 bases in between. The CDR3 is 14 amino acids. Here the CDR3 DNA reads TGCGCCAGCAGCCAAGATACAGGGTTTTCGGGCTACACCTTC. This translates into CASSQDTGFSGYTF.

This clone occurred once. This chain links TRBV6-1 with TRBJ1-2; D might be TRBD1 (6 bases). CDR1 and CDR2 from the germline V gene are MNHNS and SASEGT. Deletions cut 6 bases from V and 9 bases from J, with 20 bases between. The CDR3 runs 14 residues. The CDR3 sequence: CASRPTSTGLSYTF. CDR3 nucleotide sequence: TGTGCCAGCAGGCCCACCTCGACAGGACTCAGCTACACCTTC.

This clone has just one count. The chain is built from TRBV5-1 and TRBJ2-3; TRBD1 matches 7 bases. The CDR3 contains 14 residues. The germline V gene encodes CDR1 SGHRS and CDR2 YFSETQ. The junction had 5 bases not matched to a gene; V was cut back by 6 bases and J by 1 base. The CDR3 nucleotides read TGCGCCAGCAACTGGGGGACAGGCACAGATACGCAGTATTTT. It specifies CASNWGTGTDTQYF.

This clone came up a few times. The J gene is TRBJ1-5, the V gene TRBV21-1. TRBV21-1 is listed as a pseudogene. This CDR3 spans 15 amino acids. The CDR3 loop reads CASTSDLGRGQPQHF. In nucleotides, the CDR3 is TGTGCCAGCACCTCAGACCTTGGCCGGGGGCAGCCCCAGCATTTT.

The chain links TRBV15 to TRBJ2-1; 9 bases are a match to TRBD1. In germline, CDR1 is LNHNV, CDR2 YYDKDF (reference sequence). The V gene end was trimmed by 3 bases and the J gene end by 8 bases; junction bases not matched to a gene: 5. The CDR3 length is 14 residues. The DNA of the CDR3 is TGTGCCACCAGCAGGACAGGGGGGTTAGATGAGCAGTTCTTC. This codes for CATSRTGGLDEQFF.

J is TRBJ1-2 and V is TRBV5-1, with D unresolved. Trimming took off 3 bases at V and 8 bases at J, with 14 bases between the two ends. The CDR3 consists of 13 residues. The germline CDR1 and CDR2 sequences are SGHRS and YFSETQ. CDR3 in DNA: TGCGCCAGCAGCTCCCCGCGGGGAGGGGGCTACACCTTC. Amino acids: CASSSPRGGGYTF.

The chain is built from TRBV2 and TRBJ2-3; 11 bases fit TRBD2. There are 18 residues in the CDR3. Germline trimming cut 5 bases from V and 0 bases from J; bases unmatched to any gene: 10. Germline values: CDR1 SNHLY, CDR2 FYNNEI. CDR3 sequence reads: CASSSDGLAGPSTDTQYF. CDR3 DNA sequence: TGTGCCAGCAGTTCGGACGGACTAGCGGGTCCTAGCACAGATACGCAGTATTTT.

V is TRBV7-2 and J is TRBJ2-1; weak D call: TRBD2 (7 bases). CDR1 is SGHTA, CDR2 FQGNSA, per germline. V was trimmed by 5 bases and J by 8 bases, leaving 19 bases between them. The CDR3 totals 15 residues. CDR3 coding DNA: TGTGCCAGCAGCACCGTCGGGGGGCGCATAGATGAGCAGTTCTTC. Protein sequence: CASSTVGGRIDEQFF.

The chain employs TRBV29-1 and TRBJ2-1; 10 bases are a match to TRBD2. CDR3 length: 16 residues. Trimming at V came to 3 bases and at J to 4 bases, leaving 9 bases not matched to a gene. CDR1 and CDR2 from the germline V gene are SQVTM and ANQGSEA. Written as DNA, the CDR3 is TGCAGCGTTGAGCCGAGGACTAGCGGAGCATACAATGAGCAGTTCTTC. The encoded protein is CSVEPRTSGAYNEQFF.

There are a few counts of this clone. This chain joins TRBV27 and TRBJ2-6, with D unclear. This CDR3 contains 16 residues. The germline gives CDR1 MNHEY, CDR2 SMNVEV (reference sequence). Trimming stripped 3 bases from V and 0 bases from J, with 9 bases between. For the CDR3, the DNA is TGTGCCAGCAGTTTCTCCAGAAGCTCTGGGGCCAACGTCCTGACTTTC. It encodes CASSFSRSSGANVLTF.

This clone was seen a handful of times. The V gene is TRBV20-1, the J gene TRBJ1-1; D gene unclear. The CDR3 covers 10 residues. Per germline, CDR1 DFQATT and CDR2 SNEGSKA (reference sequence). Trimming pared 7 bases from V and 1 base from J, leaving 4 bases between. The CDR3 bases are TGCAGTGGCGAGAACACTGAAGCTTTCTTT. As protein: CSGENTEAFF.

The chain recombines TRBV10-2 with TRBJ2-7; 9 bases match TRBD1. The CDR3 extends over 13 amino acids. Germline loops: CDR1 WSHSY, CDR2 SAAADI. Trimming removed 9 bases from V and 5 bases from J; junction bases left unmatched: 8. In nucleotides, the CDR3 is TGCGCCAGTACGACAGGGGGGTCCGACGAGCAGTACTTC. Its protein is CASTTGGSDEQYF.

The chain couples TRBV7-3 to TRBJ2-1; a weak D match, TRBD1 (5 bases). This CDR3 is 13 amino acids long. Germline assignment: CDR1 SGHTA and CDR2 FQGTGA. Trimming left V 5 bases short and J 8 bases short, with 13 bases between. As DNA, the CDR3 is TGTGCCAGCAGCCTAAGCCAGGGATATGAGCAGTTCTTC. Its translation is CASSLSQGYEQFF.

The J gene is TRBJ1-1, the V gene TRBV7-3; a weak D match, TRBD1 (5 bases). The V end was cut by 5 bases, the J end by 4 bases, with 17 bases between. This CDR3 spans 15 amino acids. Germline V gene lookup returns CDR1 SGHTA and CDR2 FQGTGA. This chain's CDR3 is CASSPGQEVSTEAFF. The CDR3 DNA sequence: TGTGCCAGCAGCCCCGGACAAGAAGTGAGCACTGAAGCTTTCTTT.

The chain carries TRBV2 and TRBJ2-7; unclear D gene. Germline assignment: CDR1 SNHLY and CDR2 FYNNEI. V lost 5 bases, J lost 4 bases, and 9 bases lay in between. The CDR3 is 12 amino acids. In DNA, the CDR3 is TGTGCCAGCAGTCCTCAGGCATACGAGCAGTACTTC. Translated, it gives CASSPQAYEQYF.

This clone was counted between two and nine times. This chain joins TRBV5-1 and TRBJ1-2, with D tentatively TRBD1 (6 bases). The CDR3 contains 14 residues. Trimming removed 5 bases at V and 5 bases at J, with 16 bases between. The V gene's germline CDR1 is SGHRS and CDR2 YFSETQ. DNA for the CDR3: TGCGCCAGCAGATTTCGGACAGCGTCGTATGGCTACACCTTC. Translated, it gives CASRFRTASYGYTF. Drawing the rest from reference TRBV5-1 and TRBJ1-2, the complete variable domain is KAGVTQTPRYLIKTRGQQVTLSCSPISGHRSVSWYQQTPGQGLQFLFEYFSETQRNKGNFPGRFSGRQFSNSRSEMNVSTLELGDSALYLCASRFRTASYGYTFGSGTRLTVV.

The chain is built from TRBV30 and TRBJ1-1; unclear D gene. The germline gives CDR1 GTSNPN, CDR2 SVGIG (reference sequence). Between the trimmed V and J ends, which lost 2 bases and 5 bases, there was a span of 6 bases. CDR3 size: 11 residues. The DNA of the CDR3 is TGTGCCTGGAGTCAGAGGACTGAAGCTTTCTTT. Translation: CAWSQRTEAFF.

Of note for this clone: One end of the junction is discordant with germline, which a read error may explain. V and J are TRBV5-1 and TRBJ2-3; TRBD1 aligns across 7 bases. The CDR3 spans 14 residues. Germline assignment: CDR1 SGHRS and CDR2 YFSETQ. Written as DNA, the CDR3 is TGCGCCAGCAGCCCCGACCCCGGGACAGCTACGCAGTATTTT. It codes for CASSPDPGTATQYF.

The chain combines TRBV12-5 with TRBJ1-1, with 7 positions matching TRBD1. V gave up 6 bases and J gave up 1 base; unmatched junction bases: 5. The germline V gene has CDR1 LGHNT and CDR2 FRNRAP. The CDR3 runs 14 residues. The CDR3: CASGGTAANTEAFF. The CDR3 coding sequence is TGTGCTAGTGGGGGGACAGCAGCGAACACTGAAGCTTTCTTT.

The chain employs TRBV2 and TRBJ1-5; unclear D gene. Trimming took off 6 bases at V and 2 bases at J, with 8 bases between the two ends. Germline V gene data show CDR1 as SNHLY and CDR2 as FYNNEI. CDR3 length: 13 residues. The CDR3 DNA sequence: TGTGCCAGCAGGTACACCGGCAATCAGCCCCAGCATTTT. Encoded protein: CASRYTGNQPQHF.

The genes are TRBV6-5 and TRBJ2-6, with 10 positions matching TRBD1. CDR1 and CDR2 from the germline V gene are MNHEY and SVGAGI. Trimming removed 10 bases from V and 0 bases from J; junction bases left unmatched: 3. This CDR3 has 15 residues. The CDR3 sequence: CATGQGFSGANVLTF. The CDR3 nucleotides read TGTGCCACGGGACAGGGGTTCTCTGGGGCCAACGTCCTGACTTTC.